A selection of T cell receptor beta chains follows, all from one sample in a study of blood T cells in healthy people across ages. TCRdb independently ran MiXCR on the 5' RACE reads; one entry per CDR3 protein. In the table there are 900,000 to 950,000 distinct CDR3 sequences, approximately 32% of which are singletons. These records were also assigned to another study, of T cells of mothers and their children.

The source material was blood. The receptors originated from a woman in her 40s in good health. Each CDR3 is given without its conserved first and last residue. Each record gives: J gene, clone size, V gene, CDR3 protein. Some rows have no size entry. The others give once, few or many, or a class for an expanded clone.

j_gene: TRBJ1-5
abundance: few
v_gene: TRBV6-6
CDR3aa: ASRTGGVDQPQH

j_gene: TRBJ2-3
abundance: -
v_gene: TRBV4-1
CDR3aa: ASSQEVTGGMDTQY

j_gene: TRBJ1-4
abundance: few
v_gene: TRBV6-1
CDR3aa: ASMARQLNEKLF

j_gene: TRBJ2-3
abundance: many
v_gene: TRBV2
CDR3aa: ASSVGGDTQY

j_gene: TRBJ2-1
abundance: few
v_gene: TRBV12-3/TRBV12-4
CDR3aa: ASSLDPVGEQF

j_gene: TRBJ1-1
abundance: -
v_gene: TRBV7-2
CDR3aa: ANSVVGAGTEAF

j_gene: TRBJ1-4
abundance: -
v_gene: TRBV6-1
CDR3aa: ASSPKREKLF

j_gene: TRBJ2-7
abundance: few
v_gene: TRBV27
CDR3aa: ASSYRATYEQY

j_gene: TRBJ2-3
abundance: -
v_gene: TRBV6-5
CDR3aa: ASSYSGPVTDTQY

j_gene: TRBJ1-2
abundance: many
v_gene: TRBV10-2
CDR3aa: ASSESEGIGYT

j_gene: TRBJ1-2
abundance: few
v_gene: TRBV27
CDR3aa: ASSLWGGVGYT

j_gene: TRBJ2-2
abundance: -
v_gene: TRBV5-1
CDR3aa: ASSLIWGTGELF

j_gene: TRBJ2-1
abundance: -
v_gene: TRBV10-2
CDR3aa: ASSEPGQGDNEQF

j_gene: TRBJ2-5
abundance: few
v_gene: TRBV5-1
CDR3aa: ASSLEVASGRKTQY

j_gene: TRBJ2-6
abundance: -
v_gene: TRBV7-9
CDR3aa: ASSSQSSGANVLT

j_gene: TRBJ2-1
abundance: few
v_gene: TRBV27
CDR3aa: ASSLEGPYNEQF

j_gene: TRBJ1-4
abundance: -
v_gene: TRBV15
CDR3aa: ATSRDGLPSEKLF

j_gene: TRBJ2-5
abundance: -
v_gene: TRBV6-5
CDR3aa: ASSYDAGRLVETQY

j_gene: TRBJ2-1
abundance: -
v_gene: TRBV20-1
CDR3aa: SARKDSYQPEQF

j_gene: TRBJ2-7
abundance: many
v_gene: TRBV12-3/TRBV12-4
CDR3aa: ASSLGIRQGGGEQY

j_gene: TRBJ2-1
abundance: -
v_gene: TRBV6-5
CDR3aa: ATSNSGGRRGVPYNEQF

j_gene: TRBJ1-2
abundance: few
v_gene: TRBV5-1
CDR3aa: ASSSTRDSSYGYT

j_gene: TRBJ1-5
abundance: few
v_gene: TRBV18
CDR3aa: ASSRRGQNSNQPQH

j_gene: TRBJ2-5
abundance: -
v_gene: TRBV7-6
CDR3aa: ASPGTLLETQY

j_gene: TRBJ2-7
abundance: many
v_gene: TRBV29-1
CDR3aa: SADGTSGSYEQY

j_gene: TRBJ1-2
abundance: -
v_gene: TRBV7-6
CDR3aa: ASSLGAAPTYGYT

j_gene: TRBJ1-6
abundance: -
v_gene: TRBV7-2
CDR3aa: ASSWPDSSPLH

j_gene: TRBJ1-2
abundance: -
v_gene: TRBV7-9
CDR3aa: ASSPSRVGAYGYT

j_gene: TRBJ2-1
abundance: many
v_gene: TRBV28
CDR3aa: ASSFPDRDPYNEQF

j_gene: TRBJ1-4
abundance: -
v_gene: TRBV14
CDR3aa: ASSRTEANEKLF

j_gene: TRBJ1-2
abundance: few
v_gene: TRBV4-3
CDR3aa: ASSQGQGDFYGYT

j_gene: TRBJ2-2
abundance: few
v_gene: TRBV2
CDR3aa: ASRAGTNTGELF

j_gene: TRBJ2-1
abundance: -
v_gene: TRBV18
CDR3aa: ASSPLSGNEQF

j_gene: TRBJ1-2
abundance: -
v_gene: TRBV12-3/TRBV12-4
CDR3aa: ASSLDRAPGYT

j_gene: TRBJ1-5
abundance: -
v_gene: TRBV20-1
CDR3aa: SAVYTGVQPQH

j_gene: TRBJ2-6
abundance: few
v_gene: TRBV20-1
CDR3aa: SARTVPSGANVLT